The 23 T cell receptor beta chains given below trace back to one sample, sequenced in a study of blood T cell repertoires in COVID-19. The data were produced by immunoSEQ multiplex PCR, yet TCRdb's version contains in-frame clones alone and is incomplete. This table has 250,000 to 300,000 clones, 75% to 85% appearing once. Sequencing was performed on peripheral blood. The receptors here all came from a man between 50 and 59 years old with active or convalescent COVID-19.

The chain joins TRBV11-2 to TRBJ1-6; D may be TRBD1 (5 bases). V was pared by 2 bases and J by 10 bases, with 15 bases between. Germline CDR1 is SGHAT and CDR2 is FQNNGV. The CDR3 covers 15 residues. The CDR3 loop reads CASSLRGRQGSPLHF. CDR3 DNA sequence: TGTGCCAGCAGCTTAAGGGGCCGGCAGGGATCACCCCTCCACTTT. The whole variable domain, filled in from reference TRBV11-2 and TRBJ1-6, reads EAGVAQSPRYKIIEKRQSVAFWCNPISGHATLYWYQQILGQGPKLLIQFQNNGVVDDSQLPKDRFSAERLKGVDSTLKIQPAKLEDSAVYLCASSLRGRQGSPLHFGNGTRLTVT.

This chain joins TRBV4-2 and TRBJ2-2; TRBD2 might be the D (6 bases). Germline lookup yields CDR1 LGHNA and CDR2 YNFKEQ. CDR3 length: 16 residues. Trimming left V 0 bases short and J 3 bases short, with 11 bases between. CDR3 residues: CASSQDPGADTGELFF. The CDR3 DNA sequence: TGTGCCAGCAGCCAAGACCCGGGAGCGGACACCGGGGAGCTGTTTTTT.

The chain employs TRBV27 and TRBJ1-3, with unresolved D. Germline V CDR1 and CDR2: MNHEY, SMNVEV (reference sequence). Trimming took 2 bases from V and 1 from J, leaving 3 bases between them. CDR3 size: 13 residues. This CDR3 is CASSLTSGNTIYF. The DNA for the CDR3 is TGTGCCAGCAGTTTAACTTCTGGAAACACCATATATTTT.

The sample holds one count of this clone. The chain joins TRBV30 to TRBJ2-1; D unresolved. The CDR3 loop spans 11 amino acids. Trimming pared 0 bases from V and 10 bases from J, leaving 7 bases between. Germline V lookup: CDR1 GTSNPN, CDR2 SVGIG (reference sequence). CDR3 coding DNA: TGTGCCTGGAGTGTCAGTAGCGAGCAGTTCTTC. Its translation is CAWSVSSEQFF.

Only a few counts were recorded for this clone. V is TRBV28 and J is TRBJ1-5, with D possibly matching TRBD1 (6 bases). This CDR3 is built from 16 residues. Germline values: CDR1 MDHEN, CDR2 SYDVKM. Trimming stripped 6 bases from V and 3 bases from J, with 18 bases between. Here the CDR3 reads CASRIIQGRNNQPQHF. The CDR3 nucleotides read TGTGCCAGCAGGATAATACAGGGAAGGAACAATCAGCCCCAGCATTTT.

This sequence joins TRBV5-1 and TRBJ2-7; 11 nucleotides match TRBD2. The germline V gene encodes CDR1 SGHRS and CDR2 YFSETQ. V shed 3 bases, J shed 7 bases, and the junction held 9 bases outside the gene matches. This CDR3 is 15 amino acids long. The CDR3 DNA reads as TGCGCCAGCAGCTCTGTAGCGGGAGGGCCGCAAGAGCAGTACTTC. Encoded protein: CASSSVAGGPQEQYF.

The CDR3 region is CASSFERQGTYEQYF. CDR3 coding DNA: TGTGCCAGCAGCTTCGAACGACAGGGGACCTACGAGCAGTACTTC. The chain combines TRBV11-2 with TRBJ2-7; TRBD1 matches 8 bases. V lost 3 bases to trimming and J lost 2 bases; unmatched junction nucleotides: 6. The CDR3 runs 15 residues. Germline values: CDR1 SGHAT, CDR2 FQNNGV.

The sample holds a few counts of this clone. This chain uses TRBV2 with TRBJ1-5; the D is unclear. Trimming pared 6 bases from V and 2 bases from J, leaving 11 bases between. CDR1 is SNHLY, CDR2 FYNNEI, per germline. The CDR3 totals 14 residues. This chain's CDR3 is CASSPRPGNQPQHF. CDR3 coding DNA: TGTGCCAGCAGCCCCCGTCCGGGCAATCAGCCCCAGCATTTT.

This rearrangement joins TRBV9 to TRBJ2-1; 8 positions agree with TRBD2. Germline trimming cut 4 bases from V and 4 bases from J; bases unmatched to any gene: 7. CDR3 length: 15 residues. CDR1 and CDR2 from the germline V gene are SGDLS and YYNGEE. DNA of the CDR3: TGTGCCAGCAGCCTAACTAGCGGACAATACAATGAGCAGTTCTTC. It specifies CASSLTSGQYNEQFF.

V and J are TRBV4-3 and TRBJ1-1; D not resolved. The germline gives CDR1 LGHNA, CDR2 YSLEER. The CDR3 has 13 amino acids. The V end lost 2 bases, the J end lost 2 bases, and 6 bases lay between the germline ends. The CDR3 spells CASSQITNTEAFF. CDR3 DNA: TGCGCCAGCAGCCAAATAACTAACACTGAAGCTTTCTTT.

This sequence joins TRBV5-8 and TRBJ1-3; 7 bases are shared with TRBD1. The CDR3 extends over 13 amino acids. V dropped 10 bases and J dropped 6; count of bases not matched to a gene: 10. Germline assignment: CDR1 SGHTS and CDR2 YDEGEE. CDR3 bases: TGTGCCGCGGGAGGGGGCCCTTTAAACACCATATATTTT. Translating it yields CAAGGGPLNTIYF.

V and J are TRBV2 and TRBJ1-1; 7 positions match TRBD1. The CDR3 runs to 13 residues. Germline trimming cut 3 bases from V and 10 bases from J; bases unmatched to any gene: 8. In germline, CDR1 is SNHLY, CDR2 FYNNEI. For the CDR3, the DNA is TGTGCCAGCAGTGAGGGTCGGGCAGGGGGAGCTTTCTTT. Translating it yields CASSEGRAGGAFF.

The V gene is TRBV7-9, the J gene TRBJ1-1; 8 bases align to TRBD1. Per germline, CDR1 SEHNR and CDR2 FQNEAQ (reference sequence). The CDR3 loop spans 15 amino acids. V gave up 5 bases and J gave up 4 bases; unmatched junction bases: 9. The CDR3, as DNA: TGTGCCAGCAGCCATCAGACAGGGGAAAGCACTGAAGCTTTCTTT. As protein: CASSHQTGESTEAFF.

The chain couples TRBV23-1 to TRBJ2-1, with 12 bases lining up with TRBD2. TRBV23-1 is an ORF; its function is uncertain. The CDR3 runs 13 residues. V gave up 8 bases and J gave up 8 bases; unmatched junction bases: 4. CDR3 loop: CASGLAGRHEQFF. CDR3 coding DNA: TGCGCCAGCGGACTAGCGGGGCGCCATGAGCAGTTCTTC.

This chain joins TRBV30 and TRBJ2-3; D gene uncertain. The V and J ends lost 1 base and 2 bases respectively, with 7 bases between them. In germline, CDR1 is GTSNPN, CDR2 SVGIG (reference sequence). The CDR3 has 13 amino acids. As DNA, the CDR3 is TGTGCCTGGAGTGGCGACAACACAGATACGCAGTATTTT. Amino acids: CAWSGDNTDTQYF.

The chain has TRBV11-2 and TRBJ1-3; weak D call: TRBD1 (6 bases). Germline loops: CDR1 SGHAT, CDR2 FQNNGV. The CDR3 runs to 18 residues. V was pared by 1 base and J by 0 bases, with 16 bases between. The CDR3 bases are TGTGCCAGCAGCTTAGTGAGGGGGGGGAGAAGCTCTGGAAACACCATATATTTT. Protein sequence: CASSLVRGGRSSGNTIYF.

This clone appeared once. The rearrangement uses TRBV7-8 and TRBJ2-5; 9 positions match TRBD2. The CDR3 spans 16 residues. The trim removed 3 bases at V and 4 bases at J, leaving 9 bases unmatched. The germline gives CDR1 SGHVS, CDR2 FQNEAQ. The CDR3 bases are TGTGCCAGCAGCTTCGCGAGAGCGGGAGGTTCAGAGACCCAGTACTTC. Residues: CASSFARAGGSETQYF. The full variable domain, its missing parts supplied by reference TRBV7-8 and TRBJ2-5, is GAGVSQSPRYKVAKRGQDVALRCDPISGHVSLFWYQQALGQGPEFLTYFQNEAQLDKSGLPSDRFFAERPEGSVSTLKIQRTQQEDSAVYLCASSFARAGGSETQYFGPGTRLLVL.

This clone appeared a single time. The chain couples TRBV11-2 to TRBJ1-1, with 7 bases matching TRBD1. CDR3 length equals 13 residues. Trimming cost V 5 bases and J 5 bases; bases outside gene matches: 5. Germline V gives CDR1 SGHAT, CDR2 FQNNGV. CDR3 protein: CASSRDRRTEAFF. The CDR3 DNA is TGTGCCAGCAGCCGGGACAGACGGACTGAAGCTTTCTTT.

The gene calls are TRBV5-4 and TRBJ1-1; weak D call: TRBD1 (5 bases). V lost 4 bases to trimming and J lost 4 bases, with 29 bases between them. CDR3 size: 19 residues. In germline, CDR1 is SGHNT, CDR2 YYREEE (reference sequence). DNA of the CDR3: TGTGCCAGCAGCCCGAGGCAGGGATGGTTAATTAAGGAGATCACTGAAGCTTTCTTT. This translates into CASSPRQGWLIKEITEAFF.

This clone was counted a few times. This chain uses TRBV6-5 with TRBJ1-6; 7 bases are a match to TRBD1. Germline V gene sequence: CDR1 MNHEY, CDR2 SVGAGI. There are 15 residues in the CDR3. Germline trimming cut 6 bases from V and 6 bases from J; bases unmatched to any gene: 8. The CDR3 region has the DNA TGTGCCAGCAGGCGCCAGGGGGATCTTAATTCACCCCTCCACTTT. Amino acid sequence: CASRRQGDLNSPLHF.

The chain couples TRBV7-9 to TRBJ2-3; TRBD2 might be the D (7 bases). Trimming stripped 5 bases from V and 6 bases from J, with 18 bases between. Germline values: CDR1 SEHNR, CDR2 FQNEAQ (reference sequence). CDR3 length: 15 amino acids. The CDR3 reads CASSPGGGGGDTQYF. CDR3 DNA sequence: TGTGCCAGCAGCCCCGGCGGAGGGGGGGGTGATACGCAGTATTTT.

The rearrangement joins TRBV5-1 to TRBJ2-3, with TRBD1 matching 9 bases. V trimming: 4 bases; J trimming: 1 base; junction bases outside the gene matches: 4. Germline lookup yields CDR1 SGHRS and CDR2 YFSETQ. CDR3 size: 15 residues. DNA of the CDR3: TGCGCCAGCAGCGTCCGGACAGGGGGCACAGATACGCAGTATTTT. Translating gives CASSVRTGGTDTQYF.

The CDR3 DNA reads as TGTGCCAGCAGCTTGGGGTCTTGGGACTCGGGTAGCACAGATACGCAGTATTTT. The encoded protein is CASSLGSWDSGSTDTQYF. V usage is TRBV5-5 and J usage is TRBJ2-3; D perhaps matches TRBD2 (6 bases). V was shortened by 0 bases and J by 0 bases, with 17 bases between the two germline ends. The CDR3 covers 18 residues. Germline CDR1 SGHKS, CDR2 YYEKEE (reference sequence). Combining the CDR3 with reference TRBV5-5 and TRBJ2-3 gives the whole variable domain DAGVTQSPTHLIKTRGQQVTLRCSPISGHKSVSWYQQVLGQGPQFIFQYYEKEERGRGNFPDRFSARQFPNYSSELNVNALLLGDSALYLCASSLGSWDSGSTDTQYFGPGTRLTVL.